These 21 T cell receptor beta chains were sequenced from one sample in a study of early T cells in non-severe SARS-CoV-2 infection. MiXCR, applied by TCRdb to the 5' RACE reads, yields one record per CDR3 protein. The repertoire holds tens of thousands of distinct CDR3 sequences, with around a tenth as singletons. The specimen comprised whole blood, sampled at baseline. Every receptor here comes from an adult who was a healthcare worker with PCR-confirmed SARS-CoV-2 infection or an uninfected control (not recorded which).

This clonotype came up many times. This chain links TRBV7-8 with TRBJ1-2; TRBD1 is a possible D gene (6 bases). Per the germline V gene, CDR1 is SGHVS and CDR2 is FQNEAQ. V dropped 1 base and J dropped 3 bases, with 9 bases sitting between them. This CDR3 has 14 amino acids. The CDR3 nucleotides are TGTGCCAGCAGCTTAGGGGCAGGGGACTATGGCTACACCTTC. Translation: CASSLGAGDYGYTF.

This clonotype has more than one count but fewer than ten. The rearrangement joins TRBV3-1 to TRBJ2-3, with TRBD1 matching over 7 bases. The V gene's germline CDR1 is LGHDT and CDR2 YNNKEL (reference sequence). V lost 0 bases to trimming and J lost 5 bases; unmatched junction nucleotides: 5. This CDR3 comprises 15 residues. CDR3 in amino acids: CASSQDNRGVDTQYF. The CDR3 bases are TGTGCCAGCAGCCAAGACAACAGGGGAGTAGATACGCAGTATTTT.

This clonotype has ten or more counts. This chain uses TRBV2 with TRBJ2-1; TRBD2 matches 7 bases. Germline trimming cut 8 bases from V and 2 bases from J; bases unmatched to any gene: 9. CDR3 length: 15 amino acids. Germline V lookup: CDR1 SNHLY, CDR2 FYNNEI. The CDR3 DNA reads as TGTGCCAGCTCCTCCCGGACTAGTGCCTACAATGAGCAGTTCTTC. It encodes CASSSRTSAYNEQFF.

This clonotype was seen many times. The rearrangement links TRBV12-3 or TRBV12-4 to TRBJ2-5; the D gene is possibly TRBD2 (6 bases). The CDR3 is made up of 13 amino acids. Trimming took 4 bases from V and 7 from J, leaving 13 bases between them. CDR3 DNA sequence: TGTGCCAGCAGTTCCCGGGACTCAGGGACCCAGTACTTC. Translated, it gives CASSSRDSGTQYF.

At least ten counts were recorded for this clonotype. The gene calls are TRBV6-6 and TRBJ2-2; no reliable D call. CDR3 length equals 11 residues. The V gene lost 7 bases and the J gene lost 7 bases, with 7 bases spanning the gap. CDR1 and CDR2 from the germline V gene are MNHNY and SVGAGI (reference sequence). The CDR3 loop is CASTYFGELFF. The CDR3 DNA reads TGTGCCAGCACTTATTTCGGGGAGCTGTTTTTT.

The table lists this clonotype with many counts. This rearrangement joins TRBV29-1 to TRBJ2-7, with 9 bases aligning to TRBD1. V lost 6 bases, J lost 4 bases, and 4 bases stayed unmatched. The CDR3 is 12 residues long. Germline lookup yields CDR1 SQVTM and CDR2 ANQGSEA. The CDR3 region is CSVGTGPYEQYF. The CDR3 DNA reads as TGCAGCGTCGGGACAGGGCCGTACGAGCAGTACTTC.

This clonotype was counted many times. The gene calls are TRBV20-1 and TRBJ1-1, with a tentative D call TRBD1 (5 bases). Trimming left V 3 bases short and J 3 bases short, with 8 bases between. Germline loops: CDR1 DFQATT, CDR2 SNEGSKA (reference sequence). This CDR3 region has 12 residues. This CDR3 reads CSARQGDTEAFF. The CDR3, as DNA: TGCAGTGCTAGGCAGGGCGACACTGAAGCTTTCTTT.

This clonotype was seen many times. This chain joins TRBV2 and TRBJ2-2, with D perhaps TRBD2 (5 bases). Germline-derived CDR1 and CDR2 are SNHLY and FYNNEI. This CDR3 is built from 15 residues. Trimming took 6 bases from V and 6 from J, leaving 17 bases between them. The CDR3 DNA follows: TGTGCCAGCAGCGGGAATAAAGGCGCGCCCGGGGAGCTGTTTTTT. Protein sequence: CASSGNKGAPGELFF.

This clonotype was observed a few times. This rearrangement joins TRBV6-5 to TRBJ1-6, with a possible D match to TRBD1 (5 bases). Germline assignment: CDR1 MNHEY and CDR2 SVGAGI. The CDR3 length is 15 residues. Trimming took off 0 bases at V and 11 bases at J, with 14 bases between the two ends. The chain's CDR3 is CASSYSRGVEAPLHF. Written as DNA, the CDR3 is TGTGCCAGCAGTTACTCGAGGGGCGTAGAAGCACCCCTCCACTTT.

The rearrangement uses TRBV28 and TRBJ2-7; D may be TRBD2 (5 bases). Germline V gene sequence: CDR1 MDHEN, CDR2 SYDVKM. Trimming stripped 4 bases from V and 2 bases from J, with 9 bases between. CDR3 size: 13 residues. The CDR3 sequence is CASSWTGTYEQYF. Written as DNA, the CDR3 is TGTGCCAGCAGTTGGACGGGAACCTACGAGCAGTACTTC.

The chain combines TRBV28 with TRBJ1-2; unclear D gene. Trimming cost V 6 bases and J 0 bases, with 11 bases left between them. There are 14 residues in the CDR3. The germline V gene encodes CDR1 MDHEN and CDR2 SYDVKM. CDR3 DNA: TGTGCCAGCAGGGACCCGGGCCCTAACTATGGCTACACCTTC. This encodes CASRDPGPNYGYTF.

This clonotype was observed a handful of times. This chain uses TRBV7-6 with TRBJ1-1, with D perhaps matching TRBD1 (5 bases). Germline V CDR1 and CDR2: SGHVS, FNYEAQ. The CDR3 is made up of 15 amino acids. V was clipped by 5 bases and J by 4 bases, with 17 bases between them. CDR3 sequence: CASSLEGIVSTEAFF. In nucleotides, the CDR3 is TGTGCCAGCAGCCTAGAGGGGATTGTGAGCACTGAAGCTTTCTTT.

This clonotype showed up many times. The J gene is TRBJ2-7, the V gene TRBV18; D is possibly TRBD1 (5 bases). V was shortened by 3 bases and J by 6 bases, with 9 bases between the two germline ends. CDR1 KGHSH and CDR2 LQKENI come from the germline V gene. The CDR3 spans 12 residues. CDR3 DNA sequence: TGTGCCAGCTCACCCCGACAGCGCGAGCAGTACTTC. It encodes CASSPRQREQYF.

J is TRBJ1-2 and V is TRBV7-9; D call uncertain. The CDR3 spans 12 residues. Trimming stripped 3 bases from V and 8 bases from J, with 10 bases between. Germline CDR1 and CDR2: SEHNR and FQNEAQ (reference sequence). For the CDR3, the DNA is TGTGCCAGCAGCTTGGTGGAGGGCGGCTACACCTTC. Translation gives CASSLVEGGYTF.

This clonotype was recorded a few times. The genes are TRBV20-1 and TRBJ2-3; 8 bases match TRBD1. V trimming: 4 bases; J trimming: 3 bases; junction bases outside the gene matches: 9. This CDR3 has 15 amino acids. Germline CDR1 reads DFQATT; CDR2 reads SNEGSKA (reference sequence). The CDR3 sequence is CSAITQGAHTDTQYF. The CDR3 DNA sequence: TGCAGTGCTATTACCCAGGGGGCGCATACAGATACGCAGTATTTT.

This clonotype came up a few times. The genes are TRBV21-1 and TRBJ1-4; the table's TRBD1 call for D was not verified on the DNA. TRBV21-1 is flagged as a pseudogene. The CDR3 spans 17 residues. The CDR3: CARTSGGKLTTNEKLFF. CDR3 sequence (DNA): TGTGCCAGGACGTCGGGGGGTAAATTAACAACTAATGAAAAACTGTTTTTT.

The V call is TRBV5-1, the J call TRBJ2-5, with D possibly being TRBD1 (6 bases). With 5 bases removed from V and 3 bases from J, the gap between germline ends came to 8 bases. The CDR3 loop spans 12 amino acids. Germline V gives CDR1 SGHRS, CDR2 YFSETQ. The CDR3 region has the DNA TGCGCCAGCAGGGCAGGGGAAGAGACCCAGTACTTC. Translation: CASRAGEETQYF.

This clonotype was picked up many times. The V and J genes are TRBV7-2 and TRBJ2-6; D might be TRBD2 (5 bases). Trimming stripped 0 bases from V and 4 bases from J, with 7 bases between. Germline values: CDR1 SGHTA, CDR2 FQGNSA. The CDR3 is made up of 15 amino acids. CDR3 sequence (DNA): TGTGCCAGCAGCTTAGCGACGGGGGGGGCCAACGTCCTGACTTTC. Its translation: CASSLATGGANVLTF.

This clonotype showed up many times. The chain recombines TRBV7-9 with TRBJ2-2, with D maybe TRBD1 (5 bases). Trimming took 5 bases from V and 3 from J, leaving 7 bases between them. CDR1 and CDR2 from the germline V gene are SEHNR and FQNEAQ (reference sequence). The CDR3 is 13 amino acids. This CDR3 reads CASSGAHTGELFF. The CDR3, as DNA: TGTGCCAGCAGCGGGGCCCACACCGGGGAGCTGTTTTTT. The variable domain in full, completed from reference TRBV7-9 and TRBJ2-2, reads DTGVSQNPRHKITKRGQNVTFRCDPISEHNRLYWYRQTLGQGPEFLTYFQNEAQLEKSRLLSDRFSAERPKGSFSTLEIQRTEQGDSAMYLCASSGAHTGELFFGEGSRLTVL.

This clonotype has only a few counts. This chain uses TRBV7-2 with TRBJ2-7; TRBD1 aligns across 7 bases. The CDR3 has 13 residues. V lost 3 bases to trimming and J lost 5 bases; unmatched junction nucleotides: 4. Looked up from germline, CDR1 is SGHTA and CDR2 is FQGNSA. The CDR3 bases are TGTGCCAGCAGCTTTAAAGGGGGCAACGAGCAGTACTTC. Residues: CASSFKGGNEQYF.

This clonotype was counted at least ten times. Here the CDR3 reads CASKRGLATDTQYF. CDR3 nucleotide sequence: TGTGCCAGCAAAAGAGGACTAGCGACAGATACGCAGTATTTT. The genes are TRBV7-2 and TRBJ2-3; 9 bases are shared with TRBD2. Germline V CDR1 and CDR2: SGHTA, FQGNSA. There are 14 residues in the CDR3. The J segment lost 3 bases and the V segment lost 7 bases, leaving 5 bases of the junction unmatched.